This T cell receptor beta chain emerged from a study of T-cell memory formation after mild COVID-19. Overall study context: Each donor largely had its own TCR clusters.

MiXCR was run by TCRdb on the 5' RACE reads, yielding one entry per CDR3 protein. The top ten clones hold approximately 5.1% of a sample with 98,000 or so distinct CDR3 sequences, 18% of them seen once. Trimming at V came to 4 bases and at J to 0 bases, leaving 6 bases not matched to a gene. Looked up from germline, CDR1 is SGDLS and CDR2 is YYNGEE. The CDR3 sequence is 16 residues long. This clonotype was observed a few times. The sequence was collected from a young man who had mild COVID-19 (a few samples of this study predate the infection). Cell type and time point are not known. The gene calls are TRBV9 and TRBJ2-1; 8 bases align to TRBD2. Sequencing was carried out using PBMCs or a T cell subset sorted from them (not recorded which). CDR3 sequence reads: CASSPAGTSSYNEQFF. CDR3 sequence (DNA): TGTGCCAGCAGCCCAGCCGGGACTAGCTCCTACAATGAGCAGTTCTTC.